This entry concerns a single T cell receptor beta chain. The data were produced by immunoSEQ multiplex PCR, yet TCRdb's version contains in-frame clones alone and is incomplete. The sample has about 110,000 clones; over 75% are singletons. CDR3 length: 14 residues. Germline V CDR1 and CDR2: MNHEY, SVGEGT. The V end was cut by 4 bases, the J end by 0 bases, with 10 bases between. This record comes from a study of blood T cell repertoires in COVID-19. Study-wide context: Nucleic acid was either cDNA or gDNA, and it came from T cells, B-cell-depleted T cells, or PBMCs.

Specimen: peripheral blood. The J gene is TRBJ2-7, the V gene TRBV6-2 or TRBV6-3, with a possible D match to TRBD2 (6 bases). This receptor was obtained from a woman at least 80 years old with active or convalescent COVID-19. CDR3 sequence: CASSWGLSSYEQYF. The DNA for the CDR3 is TGTGCCAGCAGTTGGGGACTTAGCTCCTACGAGCAGTACTTC.